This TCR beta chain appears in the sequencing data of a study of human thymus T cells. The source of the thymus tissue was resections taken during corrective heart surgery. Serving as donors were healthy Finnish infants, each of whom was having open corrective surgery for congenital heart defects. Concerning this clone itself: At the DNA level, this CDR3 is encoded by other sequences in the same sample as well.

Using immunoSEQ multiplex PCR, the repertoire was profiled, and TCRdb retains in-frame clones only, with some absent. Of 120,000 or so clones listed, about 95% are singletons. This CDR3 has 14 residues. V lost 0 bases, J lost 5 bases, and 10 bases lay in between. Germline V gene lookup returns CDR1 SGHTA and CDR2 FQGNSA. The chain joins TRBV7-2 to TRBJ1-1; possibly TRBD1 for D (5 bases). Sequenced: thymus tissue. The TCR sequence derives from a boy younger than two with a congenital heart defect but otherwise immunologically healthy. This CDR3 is CASSLARGKTEAFF. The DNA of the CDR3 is TGTGCCAGCAGCTTAGCGCGGGGGAAAACTGAAGCTTTCTTT.